This record looks at one T cell receptor (beta chain) sequence and its context. Its antigen is currently unknown. The protocol was immunoSEQ multiplex PCR, while the TCRdb copy is restricted to in-frame clones and leaves out a portion. The sample includes about 300,000 clones, around 76% of them seen just once. This entry belongs to a study of cytotoxic CD8 clonotypes in ibrutinib-treated CLL. Study-level results: Treatment left the uncommon public clonotypes either contracted or stable in frequency. Clonality was higher at ibrutinib response and returned toward baseline at progression.

Trimming removed 5 bases at V and 5 bases at J, with 21 bases between. This CDR3 spans 16 amino acids. Germline-derived CDR1 and CDR2 are KGHSH and LQKENI. This material consisted of PBMCs, taken at disease progression, from a patient treated with ibrutinib. The receptor was isolated from a human donor with chronic lymphocytic leukemia. V is TRBV18 and J is TRBJ1-2; D is perhaps TRBD1 (6 bases). The CDR3 loop reads CASSSTSQVQGYGYTF. DNA of the CDR3: TGTGCCAGCTCATCAACGTCTCAAGTACAGGGTTATGGCTACACCTTC.